The rows below give T cell receptor beta chains drawn from one sample of a study of shared clonotypes between healthy human individuals. TCRdb keeps only in-frame clones here, not all; method: immunoSEQ multiplex PCR. The sample yields fewer than 3 million clones, approximately 90% seen once. Sequencing was done on a sample of naive CD4+ T cells from PBMCs. Source of these receptors: a man aged 18 to 30 in good health. Some clones in this sample may be carry-over from other donors' samples. Each CDR3 is given with its conserved first and last residue. A D gene is named only where the DNA matches it firmly. Not every row has a clone size; where given, it reads once, few, many or a size class.

clone_size | j_call | v_call | d_call | cdr3_length | cdr3_nt | cdr3_aa
. | TRBJ2-7 | TRBV25-1 | TRBD2 | 14 | TGTGCCAGCAGTGAATGGGGAGGGGTCTACGAGCAGTACTTC | CASSEWGGVYEQYF
. | TRBJ2-7 | TRBV5-1 | . | 15 | TGCGCCAGCAGCGCCGGGACCGTCGGATCTTACGAGCAGTACTTC | CASSAGTVGSYEQYF
. | TRBJ2-3 | TRBV11-2 | . | 17 | TGTGCCAGCAGCCCTGGGGGGGCCAGCCTATCCACAGATACGCAGTATTTT | CASSPGGASLSTDTQYF
. | TRBJ2-1 | TRBV27 | TRBD1 | 18 | TGTGCCAGCAGTTTATCGGTTCGGTGGGGACAGGCATACAATGAGCAGTTCTTC | CASSLSVRWGQAYNEQFF
. | TRBJ2-7 | TRBV6-5 | TRBD1 | 15 | TGTGCCAGCAGTCGAACCGGGACAGCGGTCTACGAGCAGTACTTC | CASSRTGTAVYEQYF
. | TRBJ2-2 | TRBV5-1 | TRBD2 | 16 | TGCGCCAGCAGCGGGATTAGCGGGCCGAACACCGGGGAGCTGTTTTTT | CASSGISGPNTGELFF
. | TRBJ2-7 | TRBV11-1 | TRBD1 | 13 | TGTGCCAGCAGCTTGGACAGGGGGCGCGAGCAGTACTTC | CASSLDRGREQYF
. | TRBJ2-3 | TRBV7-9 | . | 15 | TGTGCCAGCAGCTTAGCGCAGACCGGCACAGATACGCAGTATTTT | CASSLAQTGTDTQYF
. | TRBJ2-1 | TRBV9 | . | 16 | TGTGCCAGCAGCGTACAAGGACAGATCTCCTACAATGAGCAGTTCTTC | CASSVQGQISYNEQFF
. | TRBJ1-5 | TRBV6-1 | TRBD1 | 14 | TGTGCCAGCAGCAGCGGGACAGCTAATCGGCCCCAGCATTTT | CASSSGTANRPQHF
. | TRBJ2-1 | TRBV5-8 | . | 16 | TGTGCCAGCAGCTTGTTACGGGGAAGGCAGTACAATGAGCAGTTCTTC | CASSLLRGRQYNEQFF
. | TRBJ2-1 | TRBV7-8 | TRBD2 | 19 | TGTGCCAGCAGCCCCTTGACTAGCGGGAGGCCAAGCTCCTACAATGAGCAGTTCTTC | CASSPLTSGRPSSYNEQFF
. | TRBJ2-7 | TRBV7-2 | TRBD1 | 15 | TGTGCCAGCAGCGGCTCCGGGACAGTTTCCTACGAGCAGTACTTC | CASSGSGTVSYEQYF
once | TRBJ2-7 | TRBV28 | TRBD1 | 16 | TGTGCCAGCATCCCCCGGCTCGGGACAGGACACTACGAGCAGTACTTC | CASIPRLGTGHYEQYF
. | TRBJ2-7 | TRBV19 | . | 14 | TGTGCCAGTAGTATGGGGACACCAGCCTACGAGCAGTACTTC | CASSMGTPAYEQYF
. | TRBJ1-1 | TRBV11-1 | TRBD1 | 15 | TGTGCCAGCAGCCGACAACAGGGGGCGAACACTGAAGCTTTCTTT | CASSRQQGANTEAFF
. | TRBJ2-3 | TRBV7-3 | TRBD2 | 14 | TGTGCCAGCAGCTTATCTGGGGACTACTATACGCAGTATTTT | CASSLSGDYYTQYF
. | TRBJ2-7 | TRBV6-1 | . | 13 | TGTGCCAGCAGGAGAACAGTTTCCTACGAGCAGTACTTC | CASRRTVSYEQYF
. | TRBJ2-4 | TRBV29-1 | . | 13 | TGCAGCGTTGAAGGAGTAGCCAAAAACATTCAGTACTTC | CSVEGVAKNIQYF
. | TRBJ2-2 | TRBV28 | TRBD2 | 21 | TGTGCCAGCAGGCACCCGGTTATTGGTCTGGGACTAGCGCCGAACACCGGGGAGCTGTTTTTT | CASRHPVIGLGLAPNTGELFF
. | TRBJ2-7 | TRBV5-1 | . | 12 | TGCGCCAGCCAAGGGGGTGCCTACGAGCAGTACTTC | CASQGGAYEQYF
. | TRBJ2-1 | TRBV10-3 | . | 14 | TGTGCCACAGGAGACTCGAGCTCCTACAATGAGCAGTTCTTC | CATGDSSSYNEQFF
. | TRBJ2-3 | TRBV19 | . | 16 | TGTGCCAGTAGTTTTATGCGGGGCCCCGCCACAGATACGCAGTATTTT | CASSFMRGPATDTQYF
once | TRBJ2-7 | TRBV5-4 | TRBD2 | 18 | TGTGCCAGCAGTCTCAGGCAGGGGCCGGGACTAGCAATCTACGAGCAGTACTTC | CASSLRQGPGLAIYEQYF
. | TRBJ1-4 | TRBV28 | . | 13 | TGTGCCAGCAGTGCCGGGGACAATGAAAAACTGTTTTTT | CASSAGDNEKLFF
. | TRBJ2-7 | TRBV2 | . | 14 | TGTGCCAGCAAGTTGGGGCGCAGATCCTACGAGCAGTACTTC | CASKLGRRSYEQYF
. | TRBJ2-3 | TRBV29-1 | . | 12 | TGCAGCGTTGGCAGGGTTGCGGATACGCAGTATTTT | CSVGRVADTQYF
. | TRBJ2-5 | TRBV7-6 | . | 15 | TGTGCCAGCAGACGGCGTCTGGGGGCCCAAGAGACCCAGTACTTC | CASRRRLGAQETQYF
. | TRBJ1-1 | TRBV18 | TRBD1 | 14 | TGTGCCAGCTTAGACAGGGGAATGAACACTGAAGCTTTCTTT | CASLDRGMNTEAFF
. | TRBJ2-7 | TRBV6-6 | TRBD1 | 14 | TGTGCCAGCAGTGGGACAGGGTCAGCCTACGAGCAGTACTTC | CASSGTGSAYEQYF
. | TRBJ1-2 | TRBV5-4 | . | 16 | TGTGCCAGCAGCTTGGAGAGGGGTGTAGGGGACTATGGCTACACCTTC | CASSLERGVGDYGYTF
once | TRBJ1-4 | TRBV6-5 | TRBD1 | 15 | TGTGCCAGCAGTTACGACAGGGGGGTTTGGGAAAAACTGTTTTTT | CASSYDRGVWEKLFF
. | TRBJ1-5 | TRBV6-6 | . | 14 | TGTGCCAGCAGTTACCCGGAGGGGGGTCAGCCCCAGCATTTT | CASSYPEGGQPQHF
. | TRBJ1-1 | TRBV7-4 | . | 12 | TGTGCCAGCAGTTTAGGGGTACTTGTAGCTTTCTTT | CASSLGVLVAFF
. | TRBJ1-1 | TRBV6-5 | . | 15 | TGTGCCACCACCCCCGGGGGAAGAGTTGTCACTGAAGCTTTCTTT | CATTPGGRVVTEAFF
. | TRBJ2-3 | TRBV2 | TRBD1 | 14 | TGTGCCGGACGGGGACAGTCTAGCACAGATACGCAGTATTTT | CAGRGQSSTDTQYF
. | TRBJ1-2 | TRBV28 | TRBD1 | 17 | TGTGCCACCGCCAACTTACCAAGGACAGGGGTCTTGGGTGGCTACACCTTC | CATANLPRTGVLGGYTF
. | TRBJ2-2 | TRBV9 | TRBD1 | 18 | TGTGCCAGCAGCGTTTACGGACAGGCAATTTTGGGGACCGGGGAGCTGTTTTTT | CASSVYGQAILGTGELFF